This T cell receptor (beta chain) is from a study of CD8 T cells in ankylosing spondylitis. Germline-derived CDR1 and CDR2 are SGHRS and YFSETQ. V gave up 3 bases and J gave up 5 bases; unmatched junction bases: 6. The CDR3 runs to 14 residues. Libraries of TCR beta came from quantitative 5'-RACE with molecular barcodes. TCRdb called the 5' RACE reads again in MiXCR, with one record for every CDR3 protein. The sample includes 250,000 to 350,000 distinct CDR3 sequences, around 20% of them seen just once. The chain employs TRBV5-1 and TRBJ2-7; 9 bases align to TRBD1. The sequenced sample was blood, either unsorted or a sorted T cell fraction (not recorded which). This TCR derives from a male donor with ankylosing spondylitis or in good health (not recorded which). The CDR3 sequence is CASSSGTGMNEQYV. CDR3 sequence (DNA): TGCGCCAGCAGCTCCGGGACAGGGATGAACGAGCAGTACGTC.